The entry below gives a single T cell receptor beta chain sequence along with its context. This clonotype has ten or more counts. No antigen is known for it. Per-base qualities were not stored, and no clone one base away is much larger. All patients had node-negative disease on CT and PET/CT, and none had a history of other malignancies or prior chemotherapy or radiotherapy. At each of two time points, 4.5 to 7.5 milliliters of peripheral venous blood were collected in EDTA tubes. Ficoll-Paque Plus density-gradient centrifugation was used to isolate PBMCs. Right after collection, samples were placed at -80 degrees C and kept there until analysis. The source of the sample is a study of prognosis after radiotherapy for stage I lung cancer (dated by TCRdb to the early 2020s). For the wider study: Approximately 19 stage I NSCLC patients were enrolled in Nanjing, China, between early 2018 and 2019. Using image-guided IMRT or VMAT, SBRT was delivered in 3 to 5 fractions at a biologically effective dose of at least 100 Gy. In every patient, SBRT was given without any concurrent therapy. Distant metastases were developed by four of the 19 patients after SBRT, at a median of roughly 7 months, whereas no significant progression was observed in the other 15 patients. The study took one blood sample before SBRT and one after SBRT from each of around 20 patients and sequenced all 38 samples. Squamous cell carcinoma histology was identified in more than 5 patients, and adenocarcinoma histology was identified in twelve patients. Peripheral blood TCR beta repertoires were profiled in stage I NSCLC patients before and after stereotactic body radiotherapy, and the repertoires were related to distant failure. Fourteen patients presented with newly diagnosed primary stage I lung tumors, and roughly 5 carried oligometastatic NSCLC following surgical resection of the primary tumor. Ages in the cohort of approximately 13 men and a handful of women ranged from roughly 50 to 90 years, with a median of 74. Every patient was deemed medically inoperable, over 10 because of comorbidities and several because they refused surgery.

Two rounds of multiplex PCR were used to amplify the TCR beta CDR3 region from genomic DNA. The first PCR round used primers specific to each TRBV and TRBJ gene, and the primer sequences were filed in Chinese patent CN105087789A. Universal primers were used in the second round of PCR. The Roche High Pure PCR Template Preparation Kit was used to extract genomic DNA from frozen PBMCs. Paired-end sequencing with 151 bp reads was performed on the libraries using an Illumina HiSeq 3000. The paper's processing steps were these. CutAdapt was used to remove raw reads lacking the multiplex PCR primer sequences. Using PEAR, the high-quality paired reads were merged into contigs. By aligning each contig to reference sequences, MiXCR assigned the TRB V, D and J gene segments to that contig. To remove sequencing errors, CDR3 sequences were clustered according to base quality and sequence similarity. Shannon entropy normalized by the natural log of productive TCR sequence number was used as the measure of diversity. Clonality was computed as one minus the ratio of Shannon entropy to the natural log of the number of unique clonotypes. Progression-free survival cut-offs for repertoire metrics were chosen using the Youden index of ROC curves, with analyses run in R 3.5.3. The public sequencing data were trimmed at Q25 with fastp and processed into clonotypes with MiXCR by TCRdb, which kept only in-frame beta chains. CDR3 protein duplicates are merged, each entry listing the most common genes and DNA. Here the V and J calls rest on TCRdb's processing, not on the authors' analysis. The sample table shows about 31,000 distinct CDR3 sequences, and 25% to 40% are seen once. Jointly, the top ten make up about 33% of the sample.

Summary of the overall study and its limitations: Post-SBRT Shannon entropy and its change from baseline were lower in patients who developed distant metastases; baseline Shannon entropy was not associated with metastases. No adjustment for multiple comparisons was applied to any of the reported P values. The study was limited by its small cohort and short follow-up, and the findings require independent validation. TRBV and TRBJ usage frequencies reportedly differed by metastasis status, in two V genes at baseline and in eight or nine V and two J genes after SBRT. Whether the expanded TCR clones were tumor-specific was not determined. After SBRT, the count of unique TCR clones dropped from a median of approximately 10,000 beforehand to approximately 7,100 afterward (Wilcoxon paired P=0.011).

V lost 1 base and J lost 4 bases; the stretch between them is 18 bases long. Per the germline V gene, SGHDT is the CDR1 and YYEEEE is the CDR2. The CDR3, cysteine through phenylalanine, is 18 amino acids long. The retained sequence is limited to the CDR3, 54 bases, with the frame set at the first base. The receptor comes from a donor over 45 with non-small cell lung cancer. The starting material was PBMCs, obtained before or after stereotactic body radiation therapy (not recorded which). Rearrangement joined TRBV5-6 to TRBJ2-6; TRBD1 might be the D gene, on 5 matching bases. The CDR3 loop reads CASSLPQGKASGANVLTF. In nucleotide form, the sequence is TGTGCCAGCAGCTTGCCCCAGGGAAAGGCCTCCGGGGCCAACGTCCTGACTTTC.